The TCR beta chain described here comes from a study of shared clonotypes between healthy human individuals. Study-wide background: The cohort comprised a couple of women and a few men. Their ages spanned 18 to 49 years. Donors had three CD4 naive, three CD4 memory, two CD8 naive and one CD8 memory plate apiece.

The CDR3 totals 13 residues. Germline V gene sequence: CDR1 ENHRY, CDR2 SYGVKD. J gave up 11 bases and V 7 bases, and 3 bases lay outside the gene matches. The run depth of the assay was deep. Measured with immunoSEQ multiplex PCR; TCRdb has only the in-frame clones, and not every one. The table records roughly 1.4 million clones, approximately 98.5% of them present only once. The sequence was obtained from a man aged 25 to 40 in good health. The genes are TRBV10-3 and TRBJ2-1, with TRBD2 matching over 15 bases. Sequenced sample: naive CD4+ T cells sorted from blood. Subset defined: CD45RA+ positively selected. CDR3 protein: CAITGTSGRKQFF. CDR3 in DNA: TGTGCCATCACTGGGACTAGCGGGAGGAAGCAGTTCTTC.